Shown below are 25 T cell receptor beta chains from a single sample sequenced in a study of blood T cells in healthy people across ages (dated by TCRdb to the mid-2010s). Libraries were prepared through 5' RACE. The sequencer listed for this sample is Illumina HiSeq 2500. A second PCR of roughly 6 to 11 cycles was run with a J-beta primer mix and a sample-barcoded 5' primer. TCRdb trimmed the raw reads at Q25, called clones with MiXCR and kept productive beta chains. When rows share a CDR3 protein, they turn into one entry using the most common DNA and genes. A total of about 680,000 distinct CDR3 sequences appear in this sample, around 48% of them only once. Of the sample, around a third falls within the top ten clones. The sample was blood. These receptors were collected from an older woman in good health.

This clonotype showed up many times. This rearrangement joins TRBV7-3 to TRBJ1-5; D unclear. CDR3 length: 13 amino acids. The germline gives CDR1 SGHTA, CDR2 FQGTGA. Trimming removed 3 bases at V and 6 bases at J, with 9 bases between. DNA of the CDR3: TGTGCCAGCAGCTTGGAGTTTAGTCAGCCCCAGCATTTT. It yields the protein CASSLEFSQPQHF.

This clonotype was found a few times. This chain uses TRBV4-3 with TRBJ2-1, with D possibly TRBD2 on 5 matching bases. CDR3 length: 16 amino acids. Trimming pared 1 base from V and 2 bases from J, leaving 12 bases between. Germline V CDR1 and CDR2: LGHNA, YSLEER. CDR3 DNA sequence: TGCGCCAGCAGCCAAGGAGTTACTAGGGCCTACAATGAGCAGTTCTTC. This gives the protein CASSQGVTRAYNEQFF.

The V call is TRBV18, the J call TRBJ2-7, with D perhaps given as TRBD1 or TRBD2 (5 bases each). From germline, CDR1 is KGHSH and CDR2 LQKENI. The CDR3 contains 14 residues. V lost 5 bases, J lost 6 bases, and 17 bases lay in between. The CDR3 bases are TGTGCCAGCTCAAGAAGGGACCCAGAAAGCGAGCAGTACTTC. Translated, it gives CASSRRDPESEQYF.

The chain is built from TRBV7-9 and TRBJ1-4, with D uncertain. The V end lost 5 bases, the J end lost 12 bases, and 10 bases lay between the germline ends. Germline V gives CDR1 SEHNR, CDR2 FQNEAQ (reference sequence). The CDR3 is 11 amino acids. The CDR3 DNA is TGTGCCAGCAGCCGGAATTGGGAACTGTTTTTT. Translating it yields CASSRNWELFF.

Here the CDR3 DNA reads TGTGCCAGCCTACGGGGCAGGGAGTACGAGCAGTACTTC. Translated, it gives CASLRGREYEQYF. The V and J genes are TRBV2 and TRBJ2-4; perhaps D is TRBD1 or TRBD2 (5 bases each). The J call may be in error: the DNA end matches TRBJ2-7 better. Germline CDR1 reads SNHLY; CDR2 reads FYNNEI. The CDR3 runs 13 residues.

This clonotype was picked up a small number of times. This chain joins TRBV3-1 and TRBJ2-7, with D unresolved. Between the trimmed V and J ends, which lost 1 base and 3 bases, there was a span of 13 bases. The CDR3 consists of 15 residues. From germline, CDR1 is LGHDT and CDR2 YNNKEL (reference sequence). This CDR3 is CASSQGKGIFYEQYF. CDR3 coding DNA: TGTGCCAGCAGCCAAGGAAAAGGGATCTTCTACGAGCAGTACTTC.

This clonotype came up a few times. The V and J genes are TRBV7-2 and TRBJ2-1, with TRBD2 matching over 7 bases. This CDR3 is built from 16 residues. Germline trimming cut 5 bases from V and 7 bases from J; bases unmatched to any gene: 14. Germline V gene data show CDR1 as SGHTA and CDR2 as FQGNSA. CDR3 DNA: TGTGCCAGCAGCGTGAGGGGACTACCTCTCGTGAATGAGCAGTTCTTC. Protein product: CASSVRGLPLVNEQFF.

The chain employs TRBV5-1 and TRBJ2-1; possible D gene TRBD2, 6 bases. CDR3 length: 13 amino acids. CDR1 and CDR2 (germline): SGHRS, YFSETQ. V lost 3 bases and J lost 10, with 14 bases in between. Written as DNA, the CDR3 is TGCGCCAGCAGCTGGGGACTCCTCGGCGAGCAGTTCTTC. This sequence encodes CASSWGLLGEQFF.

This clonotype was found a few times. The chain carries TRBV10-3 and TRBJ2-6; the D gene is possibly TRBD2 (6 bases). The germline gives CDR1 ENHRY, CDR2 SYGVKD. V shed 4 bases and J shed 4 bases, with 14 bases lying between them. This CDR3 has 16 residues. The CDR3 bases are TGTGCCATCAGTGGGGACGGGACTCTGGGGGCCAACGTCCTGACTTTC. This encodes CAISGDGTLGANVLTF.

The chain joins TRBV29-1 to TRBJ1-2; 9 bases align to TRBD1. The germline CDR1 and CDR2 sequences are SQVTM and ANQGSEA. V lost 5 bases to trimming and J lost 8 bases; unmatched junction nucleotides: 9. The length of the CDR3 is 13 residues. The CDR3 protein is CSVSRDRAYGYTF. The DNA of the CDR3 is TGCAGCGTTTCCCGGGACAGGGCCTACGGCTACACCTTC.

V usage is TRBV9 and J usage is TRBJ2-3, with 10 bases that match TRBD2. V was pared by 0 bases and J by 5 bases, with 3 bases of the junction left unmatched. This CDR3 is built from 15 residues. From germline, CDR1 is SGDLS and CDR2 YYNGEE. In DNA, the CDR3 is TGTGCCAGCAGCGTAGGGCTAGCGGGAGTAGATACGCAGTATTTT. Residues: CASSVGLAGVDTQYF.

This chain connects TRBV5-6 to TRBJ1-4, with TRBD1 as a possible D gene (5 bases). There are 14 residues in the CDR3. V lost 3 bases, J lost 8 bases, and 14 bases lay in between. CDR1 and CDR2 (germline): SGHDT, YYEEEE. CDR3: CASSSGGVLEKLFF. The CDR3 region has the DNA TGTGCCAGCAGCTCCGGGGGGGTCCTGGAAAAACTGTTTTTT.

This chain joins TRBV9 and TRBJ1-5; D remains ambiguous. This CDR3 is built from 13 residues. With 3 bases removed from V and 7 bases from J, the gap between germline ends came to 11 bases. Germline-derived CDR1 and CDR2 are SGDLS and YYNGEE. This CDR3 reads CASSGEGAQPQHF. In DNA, the CDR3 is TGTGCCAGCAGCGGGGAGGGAGCCCAGCCCCAGCATTTT.

Turning to this clonotype: A read error is possible here, since a much larger clone lies one base away. The chain uses TRBV6-1 and TRBJ2-3, with 8 bases that match TRBD2. This CDR3 is built from 15 residues. V lost 4 bases to trimming and J lost 5 bases; unmatched junction nucleotides: 8. CDR1 and CDR2 (germline): MNHNS, SASEGT. CDR3: CASSGVPGGGDTQYF. CDR3 coding DNA: TGTGCCAGCAGTGGTGTACCGGGAGGGGGAGATACGCAGTATTTT.

This clonotype was detected a few times. The chain employs TRBV20-1 and TRBJ2-3; TRBD1 is a possible D gene (5 bases). V was clipped by 3 bases and J by 5 bases, with 18 bases between them. The germline V gene encodes CDR1 DFQATT and CDR2 SNEGSKA (reference sequence). CDR3 length equals 15 residues. This CDR3 reads CSARETGSTGDTQYF. The DNA for the CDR3 is TGCAGTGCTAGGGAAACAGGTTCCACGGGAGATACGCAGTATTTT.

This clonotype has only one observation. V is TRBV7-2 and J is TRBJ2-3; no firm D call. This CDR3 is 12 amino acids long. Germline CDR1 and CDR2: SGHTA and FQGNSA. V lost 2 bases, J lost 5 bases, and 5 bases lay in between. The CDR3 sequence: CASSLSLDTQYF. The CDR3 DNA reads TGTGCCAGCAGCTTATCTCTAGATACGCAGTATTTT.

The chain employs TRBV7-9 and TRBJ1-2; D is undetermined. Germline assignment: CDR1 SEHNR and CDR2 FQNEAQ (reference sequence). This CDR3 comprises 14 residues. Between the trimmed V and J ends, which lost 5 bases and 0 bases, there was a span of 10 bases. CDR3 region: CASSVGFPNYGYTF. For the CDR3, the DNA is TGTGCCAGCAGCGTAGGTTTCCCTAACTATGGCTACACCTTC.

The CDR3 region has the DNA TGTGCCCGCAGGGGGCCCAGCTCCTACAATGAGCAGTTCTTC. Translation: CARRGPSSYNEQFF. The V gene is TRBV21-1, the J gene TRBJ2-1; TRBD2, the table's D call, lacks a check against the DNA. TRBV21-1 is listed as a pseudogene. There are 14 residues in the CDR3.

The V call is TRBV28, the J call TRBJ1-2, with 7 positions matching TRBD1. The germline V gene has CDR1 MDHEN and CDR2 SYDVKM. V lost 5 bases to trimming and J lost 7 bases; unmatched junction nucleotides: 7. This CDR3 is built from 13 residues. CDR3 loop: CASSTYRGGGYTF. As DNA, the CDR3 is TGTGCCAGCAGTACCTACAGGGGTGGTGGCTACACCTTC.

This clonotype showed up just a few times. The rearrangement uses TRBV6-2 or TRBV6-3 and TRBJ2-4; 9 bases match TRBD2. Germline V gene sequence: CDR1 MNHEY, CDR2 SVGEGT. The CDR3 loop spans 15 amino acids. The ends lost 4 bases at V and 4 bases at J; junction bases unmatched: 5. This chain's CDR3 is CASSFAGGGKNIQYF. In nucleotides, the CDR3 is TGTGCCAGCAGTTTTGCGGGAGGGGGAAAAAACATTCAGTACTTC.

A few counts support this clonotype. This chain uses TRBV7-9 with TRBJ1-2; D gene unclear. The CDR3 extends over 14 amino acids. Trimming left V 4 bases short and J 0 bases short, with 9 bases between. The germline gives CDR1 SEHNR, CDR2 FQNEAQ (reference sequence). The CDR3 sequence: CASSSGGANYGYTF. The CDR3 DNA reads TGTGCCAGCAGCTCAGGCGGTGCTAACTATGGCTACACCTTC. Filled out from reference TRBV7-9 and TRBJ1-2, the complete variable domain reads DTGVSQNPRHKITKRGQNVTFRCDPISEHNRLYWYRQTLGQGPEFLTYFQNEAQLEKSRLLSDRFSAERPKGSFSTLEIQRTEQGDSAMYLCASSSGGANYGYTFGSGTRLTVV.

The chain employs TRBV29-1 and TRBJ1-5, with 9 positions matching TRBD1. Germline V gene lookup returns CDR1 SQVTM and CDR2 ANQGSEA. V shed 5 bases and J 7 bases; nucleotides not matched to a gene: 3. The CDR3 totals 12 residues. This CDR3 reads CSVLDRGQPQHF. In nucleotides, the CDR3 is TGCAGCGTTTTGGACAGGGGCCAGCCCCAGCATTTT.

V is TRBV4-2 and J is TRBJ2-1, with 11 bases fitting TRBD2. This CDR3 comprises 16 residues. Germline V gene lookup returns CDR1 LGHNA and CDR2 YNFKEQ. V shed 1 base and J 4 bases; nucleotides not matched to a gene: 3. For the CDR3, the DNA is TGTGCCAGCAGCCAAGCTCGGACTAGCGGGTACAATGAGCAGTTCTTC. This sequence encodes CASSQARTSGYNEQFF.

This clonotype turned up a few times. J is TRBJ2-1 and V is TRBV3-1, with TRBD2 matching over 9 bases. Trimming cost V 10 bases and J 1 base; bases outside gene matches: 5. The CDR3 runs 14 residues. Germline V lookup: CDR1 LGHDT, CDR2 YNNKEL (reference sequence). CDR3 sequence (DNA): TGTGCCACCCGCGGGAGGGAATCCTACAATGAGCAGTTCTTC. It is translated as CATRGRESYNEQFF.

The chain has TRBV10-3 and TRBJ2-7, with 11 bases matching TRBD1. Trimming took 0 bases from V and 2 from J; bases not matched to a gene: 9. The CDR3 extends over 18 amino acids. CDR1 and CDR2 from the germline V gene are ENHRY and SYGVKD. CDR3 in DNA: TGTGCCATCAGTGAGTCGTTGGGACAGGGGGAAGAGGCCTACGAGCAGTACTTC. It yields the protein CAISESLGQGEEAYEQYF.